This TCR beta chain was captured in a study of Graves' ophthalmopathy and Graves' hyperthyroidism. Study findings and constraints: Most expanded clonotypes from thyroid (those above 0.001 frequency) were also found in blood. Stable hyperthyroidism and ophthalmopathy were told apart by a 13-signature model, which achieved 87.88% sensitivity and around 77% specificity.

Remarks on this clonotype: Its antigen is as yet unknown.

Amplification of TCR beta CDR3 regions used RNA transcripts. HTBI primers served in a first-round RT-PCR, which a second-round multiplex PCR followed. Each CDR3 protein is one row after TCRdb ran MiXCR on the multiplex PCR reads. This table has approximately 540,000 distinct CDR3 sequences, about 35% appearing once. Germline CDR1 SNHLY, CDR2 FYNNEI. V dropped 6 bases and J dropped 5; count of bases not matched to a gene: 28. The CDR3 extends over 21 amino acids. Excluded: other autoimmune disease, uncontrolled infection, pregnancy or lactation. Clinicians made diagnoses from clinical symptoms, serum thyroxine, TRAb, thyroid ultrasound and orbital computed tomography.

This clonotype originated in an adult man with Graves' hyperthyroidism. The sample consisted of peripheral blood or thyroid tissue (not recorded which). V and J are TRBV2 and TRBJ2-3, with 8 bases identical to TRBD1. The CDR3 DNA follows: TGTGCCAGCAGCGCTACGCTAGCAGCGTCCCACGAGCAGGGGGCTTTAGATACGCAGTATTTT. Protein sequence: CASSATLAASHEQGALDTQYF. Combining the CDR3 with reference TRBV2 and TRBJ2-3 gives the whole variable domain EPEVTQTPSHQVTQMGQEVILRCVPISNHLYFYWYRQILGQKVEFLVSFYNNEISEKSEIFDDQFSVERPDGSNFTLKIRSTKLEDSAMYFCASSATLAASHEQGALDTQYFGPGTRLTVL.